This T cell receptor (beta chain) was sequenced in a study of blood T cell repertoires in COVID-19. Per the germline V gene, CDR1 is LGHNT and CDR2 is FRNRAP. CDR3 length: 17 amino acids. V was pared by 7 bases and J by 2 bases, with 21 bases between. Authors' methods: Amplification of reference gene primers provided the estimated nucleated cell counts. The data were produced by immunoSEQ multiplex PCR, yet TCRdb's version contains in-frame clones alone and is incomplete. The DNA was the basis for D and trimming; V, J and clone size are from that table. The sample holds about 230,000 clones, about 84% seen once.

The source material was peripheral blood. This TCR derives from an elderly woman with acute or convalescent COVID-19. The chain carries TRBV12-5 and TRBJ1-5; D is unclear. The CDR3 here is CASDLLGRVRRNQPQHF. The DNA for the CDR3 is TGTGCTAGTGATCTATTGGGGAGAGTGAGGCGCAATCAGCCCCAGCATTTT.